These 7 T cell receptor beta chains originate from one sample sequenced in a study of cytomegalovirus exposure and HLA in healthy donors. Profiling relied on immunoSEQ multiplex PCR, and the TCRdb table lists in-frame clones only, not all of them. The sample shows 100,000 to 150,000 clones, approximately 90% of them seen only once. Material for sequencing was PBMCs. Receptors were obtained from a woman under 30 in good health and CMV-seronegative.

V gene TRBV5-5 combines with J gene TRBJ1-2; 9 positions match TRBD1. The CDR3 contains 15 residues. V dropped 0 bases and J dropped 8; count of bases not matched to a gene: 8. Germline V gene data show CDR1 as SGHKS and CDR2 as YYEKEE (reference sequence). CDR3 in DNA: TGTGCCAGCAGCTTGGAGGGACAGGGCATCGCAGGCTACACCTTC. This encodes CASSLEGQGIAGYTF. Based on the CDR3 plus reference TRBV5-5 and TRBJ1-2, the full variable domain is DAGVTQSPTHLIKTRGQQVTLRCSPISGHKSVSWYQQVLGQGPQFIFQYYEKEERGRGNFPDRFSARQFPNYSSELNVNALLLGDSALYLCASSLEGQGIAGYTFGSGTRLTVV.

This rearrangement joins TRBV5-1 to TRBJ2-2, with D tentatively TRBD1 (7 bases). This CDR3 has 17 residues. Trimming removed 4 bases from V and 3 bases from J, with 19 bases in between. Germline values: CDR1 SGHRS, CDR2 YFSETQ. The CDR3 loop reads CASSQGGTVGHTGELFF. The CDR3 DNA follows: TGCGCCAGCAGCCAAGGCGGGACAGTGGGCCACACCGGGGAGCTGTTTTTT.

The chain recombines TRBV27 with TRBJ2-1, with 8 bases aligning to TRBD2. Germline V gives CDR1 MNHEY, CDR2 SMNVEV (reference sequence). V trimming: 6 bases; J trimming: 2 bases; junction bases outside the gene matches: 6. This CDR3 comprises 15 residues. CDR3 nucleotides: TGTGCCAGCAGCTCAATAGCGGGGACCTACAATGAGCAGTTCTTC. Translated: CASSSIAGTYNEQFF.

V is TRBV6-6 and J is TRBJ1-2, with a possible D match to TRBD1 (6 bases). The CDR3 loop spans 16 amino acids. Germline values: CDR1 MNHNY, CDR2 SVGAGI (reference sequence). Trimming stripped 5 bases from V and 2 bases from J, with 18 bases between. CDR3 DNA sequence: TGTGCCAGCAGTCCCTGGGAGGGAGGGGGGAACTATGGCTACACCTTC. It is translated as CASSPWEGGGNYGYTF.

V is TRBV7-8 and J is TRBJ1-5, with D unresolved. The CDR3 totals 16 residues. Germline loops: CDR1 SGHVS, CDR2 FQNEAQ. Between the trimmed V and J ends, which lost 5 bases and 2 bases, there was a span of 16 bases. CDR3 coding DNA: TGTGCCAGCAGCGGCGGACTCTCCGGGGGCAATCAGCCCCAGCATTTT. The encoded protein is CASSGGLSGGNQPQHF.

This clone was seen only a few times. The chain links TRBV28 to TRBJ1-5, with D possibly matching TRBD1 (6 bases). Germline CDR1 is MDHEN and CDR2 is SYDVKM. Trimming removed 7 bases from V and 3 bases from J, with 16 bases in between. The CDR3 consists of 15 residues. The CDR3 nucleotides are TGTGCCAGCAATCCTGCGGGGGCCTACAATCAGCCCCAGCATTTT. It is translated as CASNPAGAYNQPQHF.

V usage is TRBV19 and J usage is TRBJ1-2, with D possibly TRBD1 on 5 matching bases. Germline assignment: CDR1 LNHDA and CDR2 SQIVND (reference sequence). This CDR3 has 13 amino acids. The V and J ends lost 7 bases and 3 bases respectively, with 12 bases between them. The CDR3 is CASKQGGDYGYTF. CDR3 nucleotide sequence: TGTGCCAGTAAGCAGGGCGGAGACTATGGCTACACCTTC. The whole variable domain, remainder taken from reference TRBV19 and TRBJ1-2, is DGGITQSPKYLFRKEGQNVTLSCEQNLNHDAMYWYRQDPGQGLRLIYYSQIVNDFQKGDIAEGYSVSREKKESFPLTVTSAQKNPTAFYLCASKQGGDYGYTFGSGTRLTVV.